A selection of T cell receptor beta chains follows, all from one sample in a study of shared T cell receptors in the human thymus. Clones were read by immunoSEQ multiplex PCR, and TCRdb kept only the in-frame ones, dropping some. The table lists roughly 560,000 clones, around three quarters of them singletons, with around 0.012% in the top ten. The same specimen was also included in a second study, on human thymus T cells.

The sequenced material came from thymocytes. All receptors derive from a boy under two years old with a congenital heart defect. The CDR3 runs from the conserved cysteine through the conserved F or W. A D gene is named only where the DNA matches it firmly. A clone size is listed for some rows: how often the clone was seen (once, few, many), or a class if it is expanded.

J gene: TRBJ2-7
clone size: NA
V gene: TRBV15
D gene: TRBD2
CDR3 DNA: TGTGCCACCAGCAGAGATCAAGCGGGAGGGTACGAGCAGTACTTC
CDR3 protein: CATSRDQAGGYEQYF

J gene: TRBJ2-7
clone size: NA
V gene: TRBV4-2
D gene: NA
CDR3 DNA: TGTGCCAGCAGCCAAGAGAGGCACGAGCAGTACTTC
CDR3 protein: CASSQERHEQYF

J gene: TRBJ2-3
clone size: NA
V gene: TRBV5-4
D gene: TRBD2
CDR3 DNA: TGTGCCAGCAGCTTGGGGGGGGGAGTGGCCCCAGATACGCAGTATTTT
CDR3 protein: CASSLGGGVAPDTQYF

J gene: TRBJ1-2
clone size: NA
V gene: TRBV5-1
D gene: NA
CDR3 DNA: TGCGCCAGCAGCTTGGCCGGCAGAGACTATGACTACACCTTC
CDR3 protein: CASSLAGRDYDYTF

J gene: TRBJ1-3
clone size: once
V gene: TRBV20-1
D gene: NA
CDR3 DNA: TGCAGTGCCCAGGCTGGAAACACCATATATTTT
CDR3 protein: CSAQAGNTIYF

J gene: TRBJ2-2
clone size: NA
V gene: TRBV4-3
D gene: TRBD2
CDR3 DNA: TGCGCCAGCAGCCAAGATGTCAGCGGGAGAGGAACCGGGGAGCTGTTTTTT
CDR3 protein: CASSQDVSGRGTGELFF

J gene: TRBJ2-5
clone size: few
V gene: TRBV11-3
D gene: NA
CDR3 DNA: TGTGCCAGCAGCTTAACGCTCGGCGGCCAAGAGACCCAGTACTTC
CDR3 protein: CASSLTLGGQETQYF

J gene: TRBJ2-1
clone size: NA
V gene: TRBV29-1
D gene: TRBD2
CDR3 DNA: TGCAGCGTTGAGGGACTAGCGGGAGGGTACAATGAGCAGTTCTTC
CDR3 protein: CSVEGLAGGYNEQFF

J gene: TRBJ2-3
clone size: few
V gene: TRBV5-3
D gene: NA
CDR3 DNA: TGTGCCAGAAGCTTGGTCGGGCAGGGTAATATACGCAGCACAGATACGCAGTATTTT
CDR3 protein: CARSLVGQGNIRSTDTQYF

J gene: TRBJ2-7
clone size: NA
V gene: TRBV6-1
D gene: NA
CDR3 DNA: TGTGCCAGCAGTGAAGCCAGACTCCACGAGCAGTACTTC
CDR3 protein: CASSEARLHEQYF

J gene: TRBJ2-1
clone size: NA
V gene: TRBV9
D gene: TRBD2
CDR3 DNA: TGTGCCAGCAGCGTAACTAGCGGGAGGGCCAGGAATGAGCAGTTCTTC
CDR3 protein: CASSVTSGRARNEQFF

J gene: TRBJ2-6
clone size: few
V gene: TRBV4-3
D gene: NA
CDR3 DNA: TGCGCCAGCAGCCAAGATTCGCGCCACTCTGGGGCCAACGTCCTGACTTTC
CDR3 protein: CASSQDSRHSGANVLTF

J gene: TRBJ2-2
clone size: NA
V gene: TRBV28
D gene: TRBD2
CDR3 DNA: TGTGCCAGCAGCGCCGCCAAGGGACTAGCGACCGGGGAGCTGTTTTTT
CDR3 protein: CASSAAKGLATGELFF

J gene: TRBJ2-7
clone size: NA
V gene: TRBV11-3
D gene: TRBD2
CDR3 DNA: TGTGCCAGCAGCCCAGCGGGAGCGGGATCCTACGAGCAGTACTTC
CDR3 protein: CASSPAGAGSYEQYF

J gene: TRBJ2-2
clone size: NA
V gene: TRBV30
D gene: TRBD2
CDR3 DNA: TGTGCCTGGAGAGGGACTAGTGTCGCCGGGGAGCTGTTTTTT
CDR3 protein: CAWRGTSVAGELFF

J gene: TRBJ1-2
clone size: NA
V gene: TRBV7-2
D gene: NA
CDR3 DNA: TGTGCCAGCAGCATCGTCTTTACGACAGGATCTAACTATGGCTACACCTTC
CDR3 protein: CASSIVFTTGSNYGYTF

J gene: TRBJ2-7
clone size: once
V gene: TRBV7-9
D gene: TRBD2
CDR3 DNA: TGTGCCAGCAGCTCGGGACTAGCGGGCCCAACCTACGAGCAGTACTTC
CDR3 protein: CASSSGLAGPTYEQYF

J gene: TRBJ2-4
clone size: NA
V gene: TRBV6-5
D gene: TRBD1
CDR3 DNA: TGTGCCAGCAGGACGGGACAGCAAAACATTCAGTACTTC
CDR3 protein: CASRTGQQNIQYF

J gene: TRBJ1-1
clone size: NA
V gene: TRBV30
D gene: TRBD1
CDR3 DNA: TGTGCCTGGAGTGATGATAGGGGGCTTGTAGACACTGAAGCTTTCTTT
CDR3 protein: CAWSDDRGLVDTEAFF

J gene: TRBJ2-1
clone size: NA
V gene: TRBV19
D gene: TRBD1
CDR3 DNA: TGTGCCAGTAGTATTCATCGGACAGGCTCCTACAATGAGCAGTTCTTC
CDR3 protein: CASSIHRTGSYNEQFF

J gene: TRBJ2-5
clone size: once
V gene: TRBV14
D gene: TRBD1
CDR3 DNA: TGTGCCAGCAGCCAACAGAGGGACAGGAAAGAGACCCAGTACTTC
CDR3 protein: CASSQQRDRKETQYF

J gene: TRBJ2-7
clone size: NA
V gene: TRBV6-1
D gene: TRBD1
CDR3 DNA: TGTGCCAGCAGTGAATTCAAGGACAGGGAGGCCCACGAGCAGTACTTC
CDR3 protein: CASSEFKDREAHEQYF

J gene: TRBJ1-6
clone size: NA
V gene: TRBV30
D gene: NA
CDR3 DNA: TGTGCCTGGAGTGAGGTTCGACAGAGCTTGGTAAAAAGTTCACCCCTCCACTTT
CDR3 protein: CAWSEVRQSLVKSSPLHF

J gene: TRBJ2-1
clone size: NA
V gene: TRBV28
D gene: NA
CDR3 DNA: TGTGCCAGCAGTTTTGGGCGGGCGTCCTACAATGAGCAGTTCTTC
CDR3 protein: CASSFGRASYNEQFF

J gene: TRBJ2-2
clone size: NA
V gene: TRBV21-1
D gene: NA
CDR3 DNA: TGTGCCAGCAGCAACCTTGGCGGGGATCGGAACACCGGGGAGCTGTTTTTT
CDR3 protein: CASSNLGGDRNTGELFF

J gene: TRBJ2-2
clone size: once
V gene: TRBV7-8
D gene: TRBD2
CDR3 DNA: TGTGCCAGCAGCTTGGTAGCCGGGACTAGCGGGAGCAGACAAAACACCGGGGAGCTGTTTTTT
CDR3 protein: CASSLVAGTSGSRQNTGELFF

J gene: TRBJ2-3
clone size: NA
V gene: TRBV27
D gene: TRBD1
CDR3 DNA: TGTGCCAGCAGTGCCGGGACAGGGGGCGGCACAGATACGCAGTATTTT
CDR3 protein: CASSAGTGGGTDTQYF

J gene: TRBJ2-6
clone size: NA
V gene: TRBV27
D gene: NA
CDR3 DNA: TGTGCCAGCAGTTCGTTCGTCCAGGGGTCTGGGGCCAACGTCCTGACTTTC
CDR3 protein: CASSSFVQGSGANVLTF

J gene: TRBJ1-5
clone size: NA
V gene: TRBV4-3
D gene: NA
CDR3 DNA: TGCGCCAGCAGCCAAGACAGAGGGCGAAGTCAGCCCCAGCATTTT
CDR3 protein: CASSQDRGRSQPQHF

J gene: TRBJ1-1
clone size: NA
V gene: TRBV27
D gene: TRBD1
CDR3 DNA: TGTGCCAGCATAGACAGGGACAGGGACAGCACTGAAGCTTTCTTT
CDR3 protein: CASIDRDRDSTEAFF

J gene: TRBJ2-7
clone size: NA
V gene: TRBV7-2
D gene: TRBD2
CDR3 DNA: TGTGCCAGCAGCCTCCGGACTAGCGGGAGCTACGAGCAGTACTTC
CDR3 protein: CASSLRTSGSYEQYF

J gene: TRBJ2-7
clone size: NA
V gene: TRBV29-1
D gene: NA
CDR3 DNA: TGCAGCGTTGTAGGAGCGCGCTACGAGCAGTACTTC
CDR3 protein: CSVVGARYEQYF

J gene: TRBJ1-5
clone size: NA
V gene: TRBV6-4
D gene: NA
CDR3 DNA: TGTGCCAGCAGTGAAAAGAGGGCCGGAGGTCAGCCCCAGCATTTT
CDR3 protein: CASSEKRAGGQPQHF

J gene: TRBJ2-7
clone size: NA
V gene: TRBV4-1
D gene: TRBD1
CDR3 DNA: TGCGCCAGCAGCCCCGGACAGGGGGTCAACGAGCAGTACTTC
CDR3 protein: CASSPGQGVNEQYF

J gene: TRBJ2-7
clone size: once
V gene: TRBV27
D gene: TRBD2
CDR3 DNA: TGTGCCAGCAGTAGGACTAGCGGGACGACCTACGAGCAGTACTTC
CDR3 protein: CASSRTSGTTYEQYF

J gene: TRBJ2-6
clone size: NA
V gene: TRBV28
D gene: NA
CDR3 DNA: TGTGCCAGCAGCCTGACTGGGAGCTCTGGGGCCAACGTCCTGACTTTC
CDR3 protein: CASSLTGSSGANVLTF

J gene: TRBJ1-5
clone size: NA
V gene: TRBV4-1
D gene: NA
CDR3 DNA: TGCGCCAGCAGCCAAGGGATATCATCCCCCGGGGGGGATAATCAGCCCCAGCATTTT
CDR3 protein: CASSQGISSPGGDNQPQHF

J gene: TRBJ2-7
clone size: NA
V gene: TRBV5-8
D gene: NA
CDR3 DNA: TGTGCCAGCAGCTTGGCGCAGATCTACGAGCAGTACTTC
CDR3 protein: CASSLAQIYEQYF

J gene: TRBJ2-1
clone size: NA
V gene: TRBV5-1
D gene: TRBD1
CDR3 DNA: TGCGCCAGCAGCTTGGCCCTGGCCAGGGGGCGGAACTACAATGAGCAGTTCTTC
CDR3 protein: CASSLALARGRNYNEQFF

J gene: TRBJ1-5
clone size: NA
V gene: TRBV30
D gene: NA
CDR3 DNA: TGTGCCTGGAGTGTACCCGGGGATCAGCCCCAGCATTTT
CDR3 protein: CAWSVPGDQPQHF